The T cell receptor (beta chain) described here comes from a study of blood T cell repertoires in COVID-19. Study background: T cells, B-cell-depleted T cells, or PBMCs supplied cDNA or gDNA.

CDR1 and CDR2 from the germline V gene are MNHNS and SASEGT. Trimming removed 2 bases from V and 8 bases from J, with 17 bases in between. The CDR3 length is 15 residues. Method: immunoSEQ multiplex PCR; TCRdb's copy keeps in-frame clones and lacks some. This sample has 130,000 or so clones; about 76% occur once, and the top ten carry around 20%. Sequenced sample: peripheral blood. This chain uses TRBV6-1 with TRBJ2-3; tentatively, D is TRBD2 (7 bases). This TCR was recovered from a man of 80 years or more with acute or convalescent COVID-19. Here the CDR3 reads CASSELRRGGGTQYF. CDR3 sequence (DNA): TGTGCCAGCAGTGAACTTCGCAGGGGAGGGGGTACGCAGTATTTT.